The 23 T cell receptor beta chains listed next were all sequenced from one sample in a study of PD-L1 blockade in urothelial cancer. The table came from immunoSEQ multiplex PCR; TCRdb's copy has only in-frame clones and leaves some out. The data hold 100,000 to 150,000 clones, with around 88% observed a single time. Time point in this sample: peripheral blood 6 weeks after treatment start. Here the sequenced sample was PBMCs, taken around atezolizumab (anti-PD-L1) treatment. The receptors were sampled from a man over 45 with urothelial cancer.

CDR3 coding DNA: TGTGCCAGCAGCCCTCCCTTAGGGGCGGGAGGGCTGTGGGGCACAGATACGCAGTATTTT. Translated, it gives CASSPPLGAGGLWGTDTQYF. The genes are TRBV9 and TRBJ2-3; TRBD2 agrees at 9 bases. The trim removed 4 bases at V and 1 base at J, leaving 19 bases unmatched. The CDR3 consists of 20 residues. Germline-derived CDR1 and CDR2 are SGDLS and YYNGEE.

CDR3 amino acids: CASTGLARDTQYF. CDR3 nucleotides: TGTGCCAGTACAGGACTAGCAAGAGATACGCAGTATTTT. The chain combines TRBV19 with TRBJ2-3; 8 bases fit TRBD2. Unmatched junction bases numbered 5, after V lost 7 bases and J lost 5 bases. This CDR3 region has 13 residues. In germline, CDR1 is LNHDA, CDR2 SQIVND (reference sequence).

V and J are TRBV4-1 and TRBJ2-5; D ambiguous. The CDR3 sequence is 13 residues long. Trimming removed 9 bases at V and 4 bases at J, with 15 bases between. Germline V lookup: CDR1 MGHRA, CDR2 YSYEKL. CDR3: CASARLLIETQYF. DNA for the CDR3: TGCGCCAGTGCGAGACTTCTAATAGAGACCCAGTACTTC.

The genes are TRBV7-9 and TRBJ2-2; 13 bases are shared with TRBD2. The CDR3 contains 16 residues. The J segment lost 6 bases and the V segment lost 5 bases, leaving 6 bases of the junction unmatched. The germline gives CDR1 SEHNR, CDR2 FQNEAQ (reference sequence). The CDR3 nucleotides are TGTGCCAGCAGCCCCTGGACTAGCGGGAGATCCGGGGAGCTGTTTTTT. Residues: CASSPWTSGRSGELFF.

This clone turned up a few times. The chain is built from TRBV2 and TRBJ2-7; 7 nucleotides align to TRBD1. There are 15 residues in the CDR3. V lost 6 bases to trimming and J lost 3 bases; unmatched junction nucleotides: 11. Per the germline V gene, CDR1 is SNHLY and CDR2 is FYNNEI. The chain's CDR3 is CASRQPGTVSYEQYF. As DNA, the CDR3 is TGTGCCAGCAGGCAGCCCGGGACAGTAAGCTACGAGCAGTACTTC.

The V call is TRBV6-4, the J call TRBJ2-3; 9 bases align to TRBD2. There are 16 residues in the CDR3. Germline V gene sequence: CDR1 MRHNA, CDR2 SNTAGT. With V trimmed by 5 bases and J by 6 bases, 12 bases remained unmatched. CDR3 nucleotide sequence: TGTGCCAGCAGTAGGACTAGCGTTCCCGGAAGGGATACGCAGTATTTT. Its translation: CASSRTSVPGRDTQYF.

The chain recombines TRBV2 with TRBJ1-5, with unresolved D. The germline gives CDR1 SNHLY, CDR2 FYNNEI. The length of the CDR3 is 14 residues. V lost 2 bases and J lost 2, with 7 bases in between. The CDR3 nucleotides are TGTGCCAGCAGTGAATCCTCCGGCAATCAGCCCCAGCATTTT. Translated, it gives CASSESSGNQPQHF.

The genes are TRBV5-1 and TRBJ1-1, with D perhaps TRBD1 (5 bases). V was clipped by 4 bases and J by 3 bases, with 7 bases between them. This CDR3 is built from 12 residues. Germline CDR1 SGHRS, CDR2 YFSETQ. CDR3 coding DNA: TGCGCCAGCAGCCGGGGGGACACTGAAGCTTTCTTT. Translating gives CASSRGDTEAFF. Based on the CDR3 plus reference TRBV5-1 and TRBJ1-1, the full variable domain is KAGVTQTPRYLIKTRGQQVTLSCSPISGHRSVSWYQQTPGQGLQFLFEYFSETQRNKGNFPGRFSGRQFSNSRSEMNVSTLELGDSALYLCASSRGDTEAFFGQGTRLTVV.

V and J are TRBV18 and TRBJ2-1; TRBD2 is a possible D gene (5 bases). Germline V CDR1 and CDR2: KGHSH, LQKENI. Trimming removed 0 bases at V and 0 bases at J, with 12 bases between. The CDR3 loop spans 17 amino acids. The CDR3 protein is CASSPPTAESSYNEQFF. The CDR3 DNA reads TGTGCCAGCTCACCACCTACAGCGGAGAGCTCCTACAATGAGCAGTTCTTC.

V gene TRBV6-1 combines with J gene TRBJ2-2; 8 nucleotides line up with TRBD2. The CDR3 contains 15 residues. Germline CDR1 MNHNS, CDR2 SASEGT. V dropped 6 bases and J dropped 5; count of bases not matched to a gene: 8. CDR3 amino acids: CASRASGRSTGELFF. As DNA, the CDR3 is TGTGCCAGCAGGGCCAGCGGGAGAAGTACCGGGGAGCTGTTTTTT.

This chain links TRBV10-3 with TRBJ2-1; weak D call: TRBD1 (5 bases). V was pared by 0 bases and J by 13 bases, with 13 bases between. This CDR3 contains 13 residues. From germline, CDR1 is ENHRY and CDR2 SYGVKD. The CDR3 sequence is CAISESPRVEQFF. Written as DNA, the CDR3 is TGTGCCATCAGTGAGTCCCCCAGGGTCGAACAGTTCTTC.

The chain joins TRBV5-6 to TRBJ2-2; TRBD2 agrees at 7 bases. Germline values: CDR1 SGHDT, CDR2 YYEEEE. The CDR3 covers 17 residues. V lost 4 bases and J lost 0; bases outside the gene matches: 9. For the CDR3, the DNA is TGTGCCAGCAGCCTGGGCCTTAGCGGGCCGAACACCGGGGAGCTGTTTTTT. It translates to CASSLGLSGPNTGELFF.

The chain has TRBV18 and TRBJ2-7, with D uncertain. The CDR3 extends over 14 amino acids. Germline CDR1 reads KGHSH; CDR2 reads LQKENI. Deletions cut 3 bases from V and 0 bases from J, with 9 bases between. CDR3 DNA: TGTGCCAGCTCACCGTCCCAGATCTCCTACGAGCAGTACTTC. Translation: CASSPSQISYEQYF. Combining the CDR3 with reference TRBV18 and TRBJ2-7 gives the whole variable domain NAGVMQNPRHLVRRRGQEARLRCSPMKGHSHVYWYRQLPEEGLKFMVYLQKENIIDESGMPKERFSAEFPKEGPSILRIQQVVRGDSAAYFCASSPSQISYEQYFGPGTRLTVT.

This sequence joins TRBV9 and TRBJ2-2; D uncertain. V lost 2 bases to trimming and J lost 1 base, with 3 bases between them. CDR1 SGDLS and CDR2 YYNGEE come from the germline V gene. CDR3 size: 13 residues. The CDR3 spells CASSVQNTGELFF. CDR3 nucleotides: TGTGCCAGCAGCGTTCAGAACACCGGGGAGCTGTTTTTT.

The chain carries TRBV9 and TRBJ2-1; 11 bases fit TRBD2. The V and J ends lost 3 bases and 4 bases, in that order; junction bases with no gene match: 6. The germline CDR1 and CDR2 sequences are SGDLS and YYNGEE. This CDR3 region has 16 residues. The CDR3 sequence is CASSAQLAGEYNEQFF. CDR3 coding DNA: TGTGCCAGCAGCGCCCAACTAGCGGGAGAGTACAATGAGCAGTTCTTC.

The rearrangement links TRBV2 to TRBJ1-2; 8 bases map to TRBD1. Germline lookup yields CDR1 SNHLY and CDR2 FYNNEI. After removal of 1 base from V and 8 bases from J, the junction contained 6 bases not matched to a gene. The CDR3 totals 14 residues. CDR3 residues: CASSEVTGGVGYTF. CDR3 in DNA: TGTGCCAGCAGTGAAGTAACAGGGGGGGTGGGCTACACCTTC.

This rearrangement joins TRBV5-1 to TRBJ2-7; TRBD1 matches at 7 bases. CDR3 length: 13 amino acids. Germline V gene lookup returns CDR1 SGHRS and CDR2 YFSETQ. The V gene end was trimmed by 4 bases and the J gene end by 3 bases; junction bases not matched to a gene: 4. The CDR3 coding sequence is TGCGCCAGCAGCACGACAGGGAACTACGAGCAGTACTTC. This codes for CASSTTGNYEQYF.

The J gene is TRBJ1-3, the V gene TRBV6-6, with D perhaps TRBD1 (5 bases). This CDR3 region has 14 residues. Germline V lookup: CDR1 MNHNY, CDR2 SVGAGI (reference sequence). Deletions cut 7 bases from V and 1 base from J, with 11 bases between. The CDR3 coding sequence is TGTGCCAGCACAGGGAACGATTCTGGAAACACCATATATTTT. Translation gives CASTGNDSGNTIYF.

The V gene is TRBV20-1, the J gene TRBJ2-7; D remains unclear. The CDR3 contains 10 residues. Germline V gene lookup returns CDR1 DFQATT and CDR2 SNEGSKA (reference sequence). The V and J ends lost 3 bases and 3 bases respectively, with 3 bases between them. As DNA, the CDR3 is TGCAGTGCTAGCCGCTACGAGCAGTACTTC. Protein sequence: CSASRYEQYF.

The chain combines TRBV5-5 with TRBJ1-5; TRBD1 aligns across 10 bases. Germline assignment: CDR1 SGHKS and CDR2 YYEKEE (reference sequence). J lost 5 bases, V lost 4 bases, and 6 bases had no gene match. CDR3 length: 15 residues. The CDR3 sequence: CASSLGGTGDQPQHF. CDR3 nucleotides: TGTGCCAGCAGCCTTGGTGGGACAGGGGATCAGCCCCAGCATTTT. The variable domain in full, completed from reference TRBV5-5 and TRBJ1-5, reads DAGVTQSPTHLIKTRGQQVTLRCSPISGHKSVSWYQQVLGQGPQFIFQYYEKEERGRGNFPDRFSARQFPNYSSELNVNALLLGDSALYLCASSLGGTGDQPQHFGDGTRLSIL.

V is TRBV23-1 and J is TRBJ2-7; D remains ambiguous. TRBV23-1 is noted as an ORF with a role that remains uncertain. CDR3 length: 14 amino acids. The V gene lost 0 bases and the J gene lost 3 bases, with 9 bases spanning the gap. As DNA, the CDR3 is TGCGCCAGCAGTCAATCCCACTGGAGCTACGAGCAGTACTTC. Protein sequence: CASSQSHWSYEQYF.

V gene TRBV5-4 combines with J gene TRBJ2-5, with 7 bases matching TRBD1. The CDR3 consists of 14 residues. The trim removed 4 bases at V and 5 bases at J, leaving 8 bases unmatched. Germline CDR1 reads SGHNT; CDR2 reads YYREEE (reference sequence). Written as DNA, the CDR3 is TGTGCCAGCAGCACTAGGACAGGTGGGGAGACCCAGTACTTC. Translation gives CASSTRTGGETQYF. Filled out from reference TRBV5-4 and TRBJ2-5, the complete variable domain reads ETGVTQSPTHLIKTRGQQVTLRCSSQSGHNTVSWYQQALGQGPQFIFQYYREEENGRGNFPPRFSGLQFPNYSSELNVNALELDDSALYLCASSTRTGGETQYFGPGTRLLVL.

The chain carries TRBV5-1 and TRBJ1-6, with D possibly being TRBD1 (6 bases). The CDR3 sequence is 15 residues long. Trimming shortened V by 0 bases and J by 7 bases, and 11 bases separated the two germline ends. Germline V lookup: CDR1 SGHRS, CDR2 YFSETQ. The CDR3 nucleotides read TGCGCCAGCAGCTTGGGGGACACTTCAAATTCACCCCTCCACTTT. Protein sequence: CASSLGDTSNSPLHF.